These 31 T cell receptor beta chains were sequenced from one sample in a study of blood T cell repertoires in COVID-19. Assay: immunoSEQ multiplex PCR; the TCRdb copy retains only in-frame clones and omits some. The sample includes about 120,000 clones, 74% of them seen just once. What was sequenced was peripheral blood. These receptors originate from a man in his sixties with acute or convalescent COVID-19.

V gene TRBV27 combines with J gene TRBJ2-1; 14 positions match TRBD2. The CDR3 spans 17 residues. Germline V gene lookup returns CDR1 MNHEY and CDR2 SMNVEV (reference sequence). Unmatched junction bases numbered 9, after V lost 3 bases and J lost 8 bases. In nucleotides, the CDR3 is TGTGCCAGCAGTTTCCGGGGACTAGCGGGAGAAGGCGATGAGCAGTTCTTC. It is translated as CASSFRGLAGEGDEQFF.

This rearrangement joins TRBV12-3 or TRBV12-4 to TRBJ1-2, with D unclear. The V and J ends lost 3 bases and 8 bases respectively, with 13 bases between them. This CDR3 has 13 amino acids. This chain's CDR3 is CASSFLQEWGYTF. The CDR3 nucleotides read TGTGCCAGCAGTTTCCTCCAGGAATGGGGCTACACCTTC.

The CDR3 loop is CASGSRDRPYEQYF. For the CDR3, the DNA is TGTGCCAGCGGATCCCGGGACAGACCCTACGAGCAGTACTTC. J is TRBJ2-7 and V is TRBV2; 7 bases are shared with TRBD1. V shed 8 bases, J shed 2 bases, and the junction held 9 bases outside the gene matches. The V gene's germline CDR1 is SNHLY and CDR2 FYNNEI. This CDR3 has 14 amino acids. Combining the CDR3 with reference TRBV2 and TRBJ2-7 gives the whole variable domain EPEVTQTPSHQVTQMGQEVILRCVPISNHLYFYWYRQILGQKVEFLVSFYNNEISEKSEIFDDQFSVERPDGSNFTLKIRSTKLEDSAMYFCASGSRDRPYEQYFGPGTRLTVT.

This sequence joins TRBV27 and TRBJ2-2; 7 bases align to TRBD1. Germline V gives CDR1 MNHEY, CDR2 SMNVEV (reference sequence). With V trimmed by 5 bases and J by 5 bases, 5 bases remained unmatched. The CDR3 extends over 14 amino acids. The CDR3 spells CASSPTGFTGELFF. CDR3 nucleotide sequence: TGTGCCAGCAGTCCGACAGGGTTTACCGGGGAGCTGTTTTTT.

This clone was seen a single time. This chain joins TRBV5-4 and TRBJ1-2; a possible D gene is TRBD1 (6 bases). V lost 2 bases to trimming and J lost 8 bases, with 10 bases between them. Germline V lookup: CDR1 SGHNT, CDR2 YYREEE (reference sequence). The CDR3 totals 12 residues. The CDR3 loop reads CASSFSQGGYTF. DNA for the CDR3: TGTGCCAGCAGCTTTAGTCAGGGGGGCTACACCTTC. The full variable domain, with the rest looked up from reference TRBV5-4 and TRBJ1-2, is ETGVTQSPTHLIKTRGQQVTLRCSSQSGHNTVSWYQQALGQGPQFIFQYYREEENGRGNFPPRFSGLQFPNYSSELNVNALELDDSALYLCASSFSQGGYTFGSGTRLTVV.

Only a few counts were recorded for this clone. V is TRBV3-1 (or the pseudogene TRBV3-2) and J is TRBJ2-3; 9 bases fit TRBD2. CDR1 is LGHDT and CDR2 is YNNKEL in the germline V gene (reference sequence). V gave up 0 bases and J gave up 2 bases; unmatched junction bases: 15. CDR3 length equals 20 residues. The CDR3 spells CASSQDRSGGPIYSTDTQYF. CDR3 bases: TGTGCCAGCAGCCAAGATCGGAGCGGGGGGCCAATATATTCCACAGATACGCAGTATTTT.

This clone was observed a few times. V is TRBV19 and J is TRBJ2-7; 11 bases are shared with TRBD2. V was clipped by 4 bases and J by 4 bases; unmatched bases: 6. There are 15 residues in the CDR3. The V gene's germline CDR1 is LNHDA and CDR2 SQIVND (reference sequence). The CDR3 spells CASSRTSGSQYEQYF. The DNA of the CDR3 is TGTGCCAGTAGTAGAACTAGCGGGAGTCAGTACGAGCAGTACTTC.

This clone has a handful of counts. The chain links TRBV24-1 to TRBJ1-5; no firm D call. Between the trimmed V and J ends, which lost 3 bases and 9 bases, there was a span of 11 bases. The germline V gene encodes CDR1 KGHDR and CDR2 SFDVKD. CDR3 length equals 13 residues. Written as DNA, the CDR3 is TGTGCCACCAGTGATGAGCTTGCGGCGCCCCAGCATTTT. This codes for CATSDELAAPQHF.

This clone appeared a single time. The chain has TRBV10-3 and TRBJ1-1; perhaps TRBD1 as D (6 bases). This CDR3 has 13 residues. Trimming removed 6 bases from V and 5 bases from J, with 13 bases in between. The germline V gene encodes CDR1 ENHRY and CDR2 SYGVKD. The CDR3 region is CAIRKATGTEAFF. DNA of the CDR3: TGTGCCATCAGGAAGGCTACAGGGACTGAAGCTTTCTTT.

V gene TRBV5-4 combines with J gene TRBJ1-1, with 11 bases lining up with TRBD1. J gave up 5 bases and V 4 bases, and 7 bases lay outside the gene matches. Germline assignment: CDR1 SGHNT and CDR2 YYREEE (reference sequence). The length of the CDR3 is 15 residues. The CDR3 sequence: CASSGTDRGRTEAFF. Written as DNA, the CDR3 is TGTGCCAGCAGCGGAACGGACAGGGGGCGTACTGAAGCTTTCTTT. Combining the CDR3 with reference TRBV5-4 and TRBJ1-1 gives the whole variable domain ETGVTQSPTHLIKTRGQQVTLRCSSQSGHNTVSWYQQALGQGPQFIFQYYREEENGRGNFPPRFSGLQFPNYSSELNVNALELDDSALYLCASSGTDRGRTEAFFGQGTRLTVV.

The J gene is TRBJ2-7, the V gene TRBV18, with 8 nucleotides matching TRBD1. With 2 bases clipped from V and 3 bases from J, the junction kept 12 bases outside the gene matches. Per the germline V gene, CDR1 is KGHSH and CDR2 is LQKENI. The length of the CDR3 is 17 residues. The CDR3 is CASSPRGKGTGGYEQYF. The CDR3, as DNA: TGTGCCAGCTCACCAAGAGGGAAGGGGACAGGTGGCTACGAGCAGTACTTC.

The table lists this clone with a few counts. The chain uses TRBV20-1 and TRBJ2-7, with 7 nucleotides matching TRBD2. J gave up 2 bases and V 3 bases, and 10 bases lay outside the gene matches. The germline CDR1 and CDR2 sequences are DFQATT and SNEGSKA (reference sequence). This CDR3 comprises 15 residues. CDR3 coding DNA: TGCAGTGCTAGTTCCCACAGCGGGGCGACCTACGAGCAGTACTTC. Translating it yields CSASSHSGATYEQYF.

The gene calls are TRBV29-1 and TRBJ1-1, with D unclear. The CDR3 is 13 residues long. Trimming cost V 1 base and J 7 bases, with 13 bases left between them. The germline gives CDR1 SQVTM, CDR2 ANQGSEA. The CDR3 DNA is TGCAGCGTTGAAGGTCCCGCGGGTGTTGAAGCTTTCTTT. Translating it yields CSVEGPAGVEAFF.

The J gene is TRBJ2-7, the V gene TRBV29-1, with TRBD1 matching 7 bases. This CDR3 spans 12 amino acids. V lost 7 bases to trimming and J lost 2 bases; unmatched junction nucleotides: 5. Germline values: CDR1 SQVTM, CDR2 ANQGSEA. The CDR3 nucleotides are TGCAGCGCTGGGGACAGCGCCTACGAGCAGTACTTC. As protein: CSAGDSAYEQYF.

This chain uses TRBV27 with TRBJ1-5, with 8 bases fitting TRBD1. V gave up 0 bases and J gave up 0 bases; unmatched junction bases: 10. There are 19 residues in the CDR3. In germline, CDR1 is MNHEY, CDR2 SMNVEV (reference sequence). CDR3 DNA: TGTGCCAGCAGTTTATCGTACGGGACAGGCGAGTATAGCAATCAGCCCCAGCATTTT. It encodes CASSLSYGTGEYSNQPQHF.

CDR3 amino acids: CASRPRPGTAVYEQYF. DNA for the CDR3: TGCGCCAGCAGACCTAGGCCCGGGACAGCGGTCTACGAGCAGTACTTC. The chain has TRBV5-1 and TRBJ2-7, with 7 positions matching TRBD1. V trimming: 5 bases; J trimming: 3 bases; junction bases outside the gene matches: 14. The CDR3 has 16 amino acids. Germline V gene sequence: CDR1 SGHRS, CDR2 YFSETQ.

The chain couples TRBV5-1 to TRBJ1-1; 7 bases agree with TRBD1. Germline-derived CDR1 and CDR2 are SGHRS and YFSETQ. There are 17 residues in the CDR3. After removal of 3 bases from V and 2 bases from J, the junction contained 13 bases not matched to a gene. This chain's CDR3 is CASSSTGTLRKNTEAFF. In DNA form, the CDR3 reads TGCGCCAGCAGCTCGACAGGGACGTTACGTAAAAACACTGAAGCTTTCTTT.

The chain links TRBV6-5 to TRBJ1-4, with D hard to call. CDR1 MNHEY and CDR2 SVGAGI come from the germline V gene. There are 13 residues in the CDR3. With 6 bases removed from V and 4 bases from J, the gap between germline ends came to 9 bases. CDR3: CASSGLYNEKLFF. The CDR3 bases are TGTGCCAGCAGCGGACTGTATAATGAAAAACTGTTTTTT.

V usage is TRBV7-8 and J usage is TRBJ1-5; 10 nucleotides agree with TRBD1. CDR3 length: 17 amino acids. The J segment lost 7 bases and the V segment lost 2 bases, leaving 11 bases of the junction unmatched. CDR1 and CDR2 from the germline V gene are SGHVS and FQNEAQ. The CDR3 bases are TGTGCCAGCAGCTTAAATGTAAGACAGGGGGCTGGCCAGCCCCAGCATTTT. Encoded protein: CASSLNVRQGAGQPQHF.

The rearrangement links TRBV6-6 to TRBJ1-6; D possibly corresponds to TRBD1 (6 bases). The CDR3 loop spans 15 amino acids. Per the germline V gene, CDR1 is MNHNY and CDR2 is SVGAGI (reference sequence). The V and J ends lost 5 bases and 7 bases respectively, with 15 bases between them. CDR3 nucleotides: TGTGCCAGCAGTACCCAGGGGTCGAACAATTCACCCCTCCACTTT. It is translated as CASSTQGSNNSPLHF.

A few counts support this clone. This sequence joins TRBV19 and TRBJ2-2, with D unclear. CDR3 length: 14 residues. V was shortened by 3 bases and J by 2 bases, with 7 bases between the two germline ends. Germline V CDR1 and CDR2: LNHDA, SQIVND (reference sequence). This chain's CDR3 is CASSIQVNTGELFF. The CDR3 nucleotides are TGTGCCAGTAGTATTCAGGTTAACACCGGGGAGCTGTTTTTT.

This clone was seen only a few times. The chain links TRBV19 to TRBJ1-6; 10 positions agree with TRBD1. This CDR3 comprises 14 residues. CDR1 is LNHDA and CDR2 is SQIVND in the germline V gene (reference sequence). Unmatched junction bases numbered 4, after V lost 7 bases and J lost 7 bases. The CDR3 DNA reads as TGTGCCAGTATAGACAGGGGGCGGAATTCACCCCTCCACTTT. Translated: CASIDRGRNSPLHF.

About this clone: At one end the junction does not follow the germline gene, possibly because of a read error. The chain couples TRBV9 to TRBJ2-6, with 7 bases lining up with TRBD1. The germline CDR1 and CDR2 sequences are SGDLS and YYNGEE. This CDR3 is built from 19 residues. The CDR3, as DNA: TGTGCCAGCAGCGCATCACAGGGGAAGACTACCTCTGCGGCCAACGTCCTGACTTTC. Its translation is CASSASQGKTTSAANVLTF.

The chain joins TRBV19 to TRBJ2-1, with a weak D call TRBD2 (6 bases). Trimming removed 8 bases at V and 7 bases at J, with 15 bases between. Germline assignment: CDR1 LNHDA and CDR2 SQIVND (reference sequence). This CDR3 region has 13 residues. The CDR3 region has the DNA TGTGCCAGTCGGTGGGCGGGATCTAATGAGCAGTTCTTC. This translates into CASRWAGSNEQFF.

V usage is TRBV7-2 and J usage is TRBJ1-2; weak D call: TRBD1 (6 bases). Germline V gene sequence: CDR1 SGHTA, CDR2 FQGNSA. Trimming removed 3 bases from V and 7 bases from J, with 18 bases in between. This CDR3 contains 15 residues. CDR3 coding DNA: TGTGCCAGCAGCTTCGGACCGGGGAGGGGGGCTGGCTACACCTTC. Its protein is CASSFGPGRGAGYTF.

V is TRBV29-1 and J is TRBJ2-1; 8 nucleotides align to TRBD1. V dropped 7 bases and J dropped 16; count of bases not matched to a gene: 9. CDR3 size: 10 residues. Germline CDR1 reads SQVTM; CDR2 reads ANQGSEA. The CDR3 loop reads CSARRDRFFF. In DNA form, the CDR3 reads TGCAGCGCACGCCGGGACAGGTTTTTCTTC.

There are a few counts of this clone. The chain employs TRBV11-3 and TRBJ1-1; D gene ambiguous. The CDR3 consists of 16 residues. Germline assignment: CDR1 SGHNT and CDR2 YENEEA. V gave up 1 base and J gave up 3 bases, with 15 bases separating them. In DNA, the CDR3 is TGTGCCAGCAGCTTAGGCAGTCCCGAGAGGGACACTGAAGCTTTCTTT. Translation: CASSLGSPERDTEAFF.

There are a few counts of this clone. The V gene is TRBV5-5, the J gene TRBJ2-3; 14 bases line up with TRBD2. The germline gives CDR1 SGHKS, CDR2 YYEKEE (reference sequence). V dropped 3 bases and J dropped 5; count of bases not matched to a gene: 8. CDR3 length: 17 amino acids. CDR3 DNA: TGTGCCAGCAGCTCTATGACTAGCGGGGGGGCCAGAGATACGCAGTATTTT. This encodes CASSSMTSGGARDTQYF.

This chain uses TRBV24-1 with TRBJ2-2; 8 nucleotides line up with TRBD1. This CDR3 spans 15 amino acids. The V segment lost 4 bases and the J segment 6 bases; nucleotides outside the gene matches: 6. CDR1 is KGHDR, CDR2 SFDVKD, per germline. The chain's CDR3 is CATSDWTGYAGELFF. As DNA, the CDR3 is TGTGCCACCAGTGACTGGACAGGGTACGCCGGGGAGCTGTTTTTT.

The chain employs TRBV6-2 or TRBV6-3 and TRBJ1-2; the D gene is possibly TRBD1 (6 bases). The V end was cut by 6 bases, the J end by 2 bases, with 16 bases between. The CDR3 runs 15 residues. Germline V gene lookup returns CDR1 MNHEY and CDR2 SVGEGT. The CDR3 loop reads CASSPRNRANYGYTF. CDR3 DNA sequence: TGTGCCAGCAGCCCTAGAAACAGGGCCAACTATGGCTACACCTTC.

The chain joins TRBV14 to TRBJ2-2, with 11 bases aligning to TRBD2. The CDR3 has 17 amino acids. Germline V gene lookup returns CDR1 SGHDN and CDR2 FVKESK. Trimming removed 1 base from V and 4 bases from J; junction bases left unmatched: 5. CDR3 sequence: CASSQGKLAGVTGELFF. The DNA for the CDR3 is TGTGCCAGCAGCCAAGGAAAACTAGCGGGAGTCACCGGGGAGCTGTTTTTT. The full variable domain, with the rest looked up from reference TRBV14 and TRBJ2-2, is EAGVTQFPSHSVIEKGQTVTLRCDPISGHDNLYWYRRVMGKEIKFLLHFVKESKQDESGMPNNRFLAERTGGTYSTLKVQPAELEDSGVYFCASSQGKLAGVTGELFFGEGSRLTVL.